A selection of T cell receptor beta chains follows, all from one sample in a study of CD8 T cells in ankylosing spondylitis. TCRdb redid the calling of the 5' RACE reads with MiXCR, one entry per CDR3 protein. The sample carries about 330,000 distinct CDR3 sequences, 8% recorded once. The source material was blood, either unsorted or a sorted T cell fraction (not recorded which). These receptors came from a male donor with ankylosing spondylitis. The CDR3 runs from the conserved cysteine through the conserved F or W. The order of the fields is J gene, V gene, clone size, D gene, CDR3 protein, CDR3 DNA. D genes are given only for firm matches. Size tells how often a clone was seen (once, few, many) or the class of an expanded clone, and some rows leave it out.

>TRBJ2-5|TRBV6-5|-|-
CASSYRDGQETQYF
TGTGCCAGCAGTTACCGGGACGGACAAGAGACCCAGTACTTC
>TRBJ2-1|TRBV7-9|few|-
CASSFVNSYNEQFF
TGTGCCAGCAGCTTTGTGAACTCCTACAATGAGCAGTTCTTC
>TRBJ2-3|TRBV7-8|few|-
CASSSLVTGITDTQYF
TGTGCCAGCAGCTCCCTTGTTACTGGGATAACAGATACGCAGTATTTT
>TRBJ1-2|TRBV20-1|few|-
CSARDHRGTNYGYTF
TGCAGTGCTAGAGATCATAGGGGGACTAACTATGGCTACACCTTC
>TRBJ2-7|TRBV20-1|-|TRBD2
CSAPKVTSGEQYF
TGCAGTGCCCCTAAGGTTACTAGCGGGGAGCAGTACTTC
>TRBJ1-4|TRBV20-1|many|TRBD1
CSARLTGDNEKLFF
TGCAGTGCTAGACTTACAGGGGATAATGAAAAACTGTTTTTT
>TRBJ2-7|TRBV7-9|many|TRBD2
CASSLTGRKEYEQYF
TGTGCCAGCAGCTTGACCGGGAGGAAGGAATACGAGCAGTACTTC
>TRBJ2-7|TRBV5-1|few|TRBD2
CASKYSGSRYEQYF
TGCGCCAGCAAGTACAGCGGGAGTCGGTACGAGCAGTACTTC
>TRBJ1-1|TRBV27|many|TRBD1
CASSSGQSEAFF
TGTGCCAGCAGTTCGGGACAGTCAGAAGCTTTCTTT
>TRBJ2-1|TRBV18|-|TRBD1
CASSLRWDSSYNEQFF
TGTGCCAGCTCACTCCGGTGGGACAGCTCCTACAATGAGCAGTTCTTC
>TRBJ2-5|TRBV5-1|few|TRBD2
CASSLGSGTSGTETQYF
TGCGCCAGCAGCTTGGGTTCCGGGACTAGCGGGACAGAGACCCAGTACTTC
>TRBJ2-2|TRBV12-3/TRBV12-4|-|-
CASRGNRAPGELFF
TGTGCCAGCAGGGGGAACAGGGCCCCCGGGGAGCTGTTTTTT
>TRBJ2-2|TRBV5-6|few|TRBD1
CASSSDRAGTGELFF
TGTGCCAGCAGCTCGGACAGGGCGGGCACCGGGGAGCTGTTTTTT
>TRBJ1-1|TRBV6-2/TRBV6-3|few|-
CASTPTGLNTEAFF
TGTGCCAGCACTCCGACTGGGCTGAACACTGAAGCTTTCTTT
>TRBJ2-1|TRBV20-1|few|-
CSASLVGNEQFF
TGCAGTGCTAGCCTAGTCGGCAATGAGCAGTTCTTC
>TRBJ2-1|TRBV7-2|many|-
CASSFPGISVNEQFF
TGTGCCAGCAGCTTTCCCGGCATCTCGGTAAATGAGCAGTTCTTC
>TRBJ1-2|TRBV20-1|many|-
CSATNTAYGYTF
TGCAGTGCGACGAACACAGCCTACGGCTACACCTTC
>TRBJ1-2|TRBV15|many|TRBD1
CATSRERPGQGYGYTF
TGTGCCACCAGCAGAGAACGACCGGGACAGGGCTATGGCTACACCTTC
>TRBJ2-2|TRBV7-9|many|TRBD2
CASSARLAGVWDGELFF
TGTGCCAGCAGCGCCAGACTAGCGGGAGTCTGGGACGGGGAGCTGTTTTTT
>TRBJ2-3|TRBV4-3|few|-
CASSQYLPGYTDTQYF
TGCGCCAGCAGCCAATATCTTCCGGGATACACAGATACGCAGTATTTT
>TRBJ1-4|TRBV5-1|many|-
CASSDQDATNEKLFF
TGCGCCAGCAGCGATCAAGATGCAACTAATGAAAAACTGTTTTTT
>TRBJ2-2|TRBV20-1|many|TRBD2
CSARRPSGIRELFF
TGCAGTGCTAGAAGACCTAGCGGGATCCGGGAGCTGTTTTTT
>TRBJ2-6|TRBV7-9|few|-
CASSPRGPGANVLTF
TGTGCCAGCAGCCCCAGGGGACCTGGGGCCAACGTCCTGACTTTC
>TRBJ2-2|TRBV12-3/TRBV12-4|many|-
CASSRQENTGELFF
TGTGCCAGCAGCCGACAGGAGAACACCGGGGAGCTGTTTTTT
>TRBJ2-5|TRBV5-1|-|TRBD1
CASSLIPKQGSSETQYF
TGCGCCAGCAGCTTGATCCCGAAACAGGGGTCGTCGGAGACCCAGTACTTC
>TRBJ2-3|TRBV7-9|many|-
CASSFVDNTDTQYF
TGTGCCAGCAGCTTTGTGGATAACACAGATACGCAGTATTTT
>TRBJ2-7|TRBV12-3/TRBV12-4|many|-
CASSFGSSSYEQYF
TGTGCCAGCAGTTTTGGTAGCAGCTCCTACGAGCAGTACTTC
>TRBJ1-1|TRBV28|-|-
CASSANLGLGNTEAFF
TGTGCCAGCAGCGCCAATTTAGGGTTAGGGAACACTGAAGCTTTCTTT
>TRBJ2-3|TRBV29-1|many|TRBD2
CSVDTGGGDTQYF
TGCAGCGTTGATACGGGAGGGGGGGATACGCAGTATTTT
>TRBJ2-7|TRBV20-1|few|TRBD2
CSAFGQGTSGSAYEQYF
TGCAGTGCCTTCGGACAGGGGACTAGCGGGAGTGCGTACGAGCAGTACTTC
>TRBJ1-4|TRBV12-3/TRBV12-4|many|-
CASSWGPNGRKLFF
TGTGCCAGCAGTTGGGGGCCAAACGGGAGAAAACTGTTTTTT
>TRBJ2-3|TRBV20-1|many|-
CSASGGVDTQYF
TGCAGTGCTAGTGGCGGGGTAGATACGCAGTATTTT
>TRBJ2-7|TRBV5-1|few|TRBD2
CASVPGLAGGFHEQYF
TGCGCCAGCGTCCCGGGACTAGCGGGAGGTTTCCACGAGCAGTACTTC
>TRBJ1-5|TRBV29-1|few|-
CSVDSGLGQPQHF
TGCAGCGTTGATTCGGGTTTGGGTCAGCCCCAGCATTTT
>TRBJ2-1|TRBV20-1|many|-
CSAAQLPLSYNEQFF
TGCAGTGCCGCGCAACTGCCCCTCTCCTACAATGAGCAGTTCTTC
>TRBJ2-7|TRBV7-2|-|-
CASSLDRSNEQYF
TGTGCCAGCAGCTTGGATCGGAGCAACGAGCAGTACTTC
>TRBJ1-5|TRBV6-2/TRBV6-3|few|TRBD1
CASSSLDRVGQPQHF
TGTGCCAGCAGTTCCCTGGACAGGGTCGGTCAGCCCCAGCATTTT